The count of the clone carrying this TCR beta chain is one. Its specificity is not known. Prepared TCR beta cDNA libraries contained unique molecular identifiers. TCRdb re-derived calls from the PCR reads in MiXCR, one entry per CDR3 protein. The sample lists a few hundred thousand distinct CDR3 sequences; approximately 34% were seen once. These data belong to a study of post-analysis software for immune sequencing data. Looking at the study overall: Relapsing-remitting, secondary progressive and progressive-relapsing forms of multiple sclerosis all featured among disease courses.

Study-level results: Five or six TRBV segments were more frequent in patients than controls; TRBV5-6, TRBV5-1 and TRBV20-1 belonged to this group. Those samples that were prepared in the same batch co-clustered strongly by F measure.

Germline lookup yields CDR1 MGHRA and CDR2 YSYEKL. The CDR3 spans 15 residues. The V and J ends lost 3 bases and 6 bases respectively, with 14 bases between them. This TCR came from a girl aged 2 to 17 with multiple sclerosis. This chain connects TRBV4-1 to TRBJ1-4; D perhaps matches TRBD1 (6 bases). The specimen sequenced was blood. DNA of the CDR3: TGCGCCAGCAGCCATGGATGGGGGCTGGATGAAAAACTGTTTTTT. Translated, it gives CASSHGWGLDEKLFF.